The source of this T cell receptor (beta chain) is a study of post-analysis software for immune sequencing data. Whole-study findings and limits: Multiple sclerosis patients had significantly lower normalized Chao1 diversity than controls. Patients had higher frequencies than controls of roughly 5 TRBV segments, including TRBV5-6, TRBV5-1 and TRBV20-1.

Remarks on this clonotype: What it binds is not known.

cDNA libraries for TCR beta contained unique molecular identifiers. A population of roughly 1 to 11 million T cells gave rise to roughly 0.5 million cDNA molecules. TCRdb re-called the PCR reads through MiXCR, storing one row per CDR3 protein. The sample yields 650,000 to 850,000 distinct CDR3 sequences, around 46% seen once. Germline-derived CDR1 and CDR2 are SNHLY and FYNNEI. There are 13 residues in the CDR3. The sequence came from a girl under 18 with multiple sclerosis. The sequenced sample consisted of blood. The gene calls are TRBV2 and TRBJ2-5; D is tentatively TRBD1 or TRBD2 (7 bases each). The J call is uncertain, as TRBJ2-7 better fits the DNA end. For the CDR3, the DNA is TGTGCCAGCTCAGGGGGGGGAACCTACGAGCAGTACTTC. Its translation is CASSGGGTYEQYF.